Presented here are 26 T cell receptor beta chains from one specimen sequenced in a study of T cell changes during pregnancy in multiple sclerosis. Generated by immunoSEQ multiplex PCR, the TCRdb table keeps only in-frame clones and is missing some. The sample gives about 42,000 clones, approximately 91% of which show up once; roughly 1.8% is in the top ten. Sequenced material: CD4+ T cells from peripheral blood mononuclear cells, taken after pregnancy. The receptors were sampled from a female donor in good health, enrolled as a control in a pregnancy study.

This chain joins TRBV9 and TRBJ2-2; 8 bases are a match to TRBD2. J gave up 3 bases and V 0 bases, and 4 bases lay outside the gene matches. CDR1 is SGDLS and CDR2 is YYNGEE in the germline V gene. The CDR3 consists of 16 residues. Here the CDR3 reads CASSVGVGGDTGELFF. The CDR3 DNA follows: TGTGCCAGCAGCGTAGGGGTCGGGGGGGACACCGGGGAGCTGTTTTTT.

The chain has TRBV6-4 and TRBJ2-2, with 8 bases matching TRBD1. CDR3 size: 17 residues. In germline, CDR1 is MRHNA, CDR2 SNTAGT. J was trimmed by 0 bases and V by 4 bases; bases with no gene match: 7. As DNA, the CDR3 is TGTGCCAGCAGTGGGGGACAGGAGGGTTCGAACACCGGGGAGCTGTTTTTT. Translating it yields CASSGGQEGSNTGELFF.

This chain links TRBV2 with TRBJ1-3; a weak D match, TRBD1 (6 bases). Germline loops: CDR1 SNHLY, CDR2 FYNNEI. V was trimmed by 6 bases and J by 3 bases, leaving 15 bases between them. This CDR3 spans 15 amino acids. CDR3 protein: CASRLGGAGGNTIYF. The CDR3 DNA reads TGTGCCAGCAGGCTTGGGGGCGCGGGTGGAAACACCATATATTTT.

The chain combines TRBV7-2 with TRBJ2-3; the D is unclear. From germline, CDR1 is SGHTA and CDR2 FQGNSA. The CDR3 covers 17 residues. Trimming stripped 1 base from V and 1 base from J, with 15 bases between. The CDR3, as DNA: TGTGCCAGCAGCTTAGTGGTGGTAGCTTCTGGCACAGATACGCAGTATTTT. This sequence encodes CASSLVVVASGTDTQYF.

The rearrangement joins TRBV19 to TRBJ2-5; D gene unclear. This CDR3 spans 13 amino acids. Germline V gene sequence: CDR1 LNHDA, CDR2 SQIVND (reference sequence). V lost 5 bases and J lost 1, with 8 bases in between. The CDR3 DNA reads TGTGCCAGTAGTCAGATAGCCCAAGAGACCCAGTACTTC. Protein product: CASSQIAQETQYF.

The rearrangement uses TRBV2 and TRBJ1-3; weak D call: TRBD1 (6 bases). Per the germline V gene, CDR1 is SNHLY and CDR2 is FYNNEI. V lost 1 base and J 0 bases, leaving 7 bases between the germline ends. This CDR3 has 15 amino acids. This CDR3 is CASSEGQVSGNTIYF. The CDR3 nucleotides are TGTGCCAGCAGTGAAGGACAGGTCTCTGGAAACACCATATATTTT.

The V and J genes are TRBV9 and TRBJ2-3, with unresolved D. V lost 4 bases to trimming and J lost 6 bases, with 21 bases between them. This CDR3 contains 16 residues. CDR1 is SGDLS, CDR2 YYNGEE, per germline. This CDR3 is CASSPRMPQSGDTQYF. The CDR3 DNA reads as TGTGCCAGCAGCCCGCGGATGCCCCAAAGTGGGGATACGCAGTATTTT.

The CDR3: CASSDGVSEQFF. The CDR3 DNA follows: TGTGCCAGCAGTGACGGGGTCAGTGAGCAGTTCTTC. This rearrangement joins TRBV25-1 to TRBJ2-1, with TRBD2 as a possible D gene (5 bases). Trimming removed 3 bases at V and 9 bases at J, with 9 bases between. The CDR3 contains 12 residues. Germline V gene lookup returns CDR1 MGHDK and CDR2 SYGVNS.

The chain has TRBV5-6 and TRBJ1-4; 7 bases align to TRBD1. Trimming at V came to 2 bases and at J to 6 bases, leaving 4 bases not matched to a gene. Germline CDR1 and CDR2: SGHDT and YYEEEE. The CDR3 runs to 14 residues. CDR3 nucleotide sequence: TGTGCCAGCAGCTTAAGGGGGCCGGATGAAAAACTGTTTTTT. Protein sequence: CASSLRGPDEKLFF.

The chain couples TRBV7-3 to TRBJ2-2; 7 bases agree with TRBD2. CDR1 is SGHTA and CDR2 is FQGTGA in the germline V gene. The CDR3 is made up of 14 amino acids. J gave up 5 bases and V 6 bases, and 6 bases lay outside the gene matches. CDR3 residues: CASRSLGGTGELFF. The CDR3 DNA sequence: TGTGCCAGCAGATCTCTCGGGGGGACCGGGGAGCTGTTTTTT.

The chain links TRBV4-1 to TRBJ1-2; D gene ambiguous. Germline V gene sequence: CDR1 MGHRA, CDR2 YSYEKL. Trimming cost V 3 bases and J 5 bases, with 10 bases left between them. The length of the CDR3 is 13 residues. The CDR3 nucleotides are TGCGCCAGCAGCCATCACCGCGAATATGGCTACACCTTC. Its protein product is CASSHHREYGYTF.

This chain links TRBV7-9 with TRBJ1-1; 8 bases map to TRBD1. V lost 0 bases, J lost 1 base, and 13 bases stayed unmatched. This CDR3 is 19 amino acids long. Germline V lookup: CDR1 SEHNR, CDR2 FQNEAQ (reference sequence). CDR3 DNA sequence: TGTGCCAGCAGCTTAGCCCCCAGGGGGCCCGAGGGTAGGAACACTGAAGCTTTCTTT. It translates to CASSLAPRGPEGRNTEAFF.

This chain uses TRBV28 with TRBJ1-1; tentative D call: TRBD1 (6 bases). The CDR3 totals 14 residues. CDR1 MDHEN and CDR2 SYDVKM come from the germline V gene. V was cut by 1 base and J by 7 bases, with 13 bases left in between. CDR3 loop: CASSLSQGWGEAFF. CDR3 DNA sequence: TGTGCCAGCAGTTTATCTCAGGGGTGGGGTGAAGCTTTCTTT.

This clone was seen a few times. This chain connects TRBV7-9 to TRBJ1-5; TRBD1 might be the D (6 bases). The CDR3 runs 15 residues. Germline CDR1 is SEHNR and CDR2 is FQNEAQ (reference sequence). Trimming left V 5 bases short and J 7 bases short, with 18 bases between. The CDR3 sequence is CASSPGVGGRQPQHF. CDR3 DNA sequence: TGTGCCAGCAGCCCCGGCGTAGGGGGTCGGCAGCCCCAGCATTTT.

This chain connects TRBV5-6 to TRBJ2-7; a possible D gene is TRBD2 (6 bases). The CDR3 consists of 15 residues. Trimming cost V 2 bases and J 3 bases, with 15 bases left between them. Looked up from germline, CDR1 is SGHDT and CDR2 is YYEEEE. CDR3 nucleotides: TGTGCCAGCAGCTTCTCGGGACTTGCGGGCTACGAGCAGTACTTC. Protein sequence: CASSFSGLAGYEQYF.

This clone has a handful of counts. CDR3 loop: CASSSTGGETQYF. The CDR3 DNA follows: TGTGCCAGCTCATCGACAGGGGGGGAGACCCAGTACTTC. The V gene is TRBV18, the J gene TRBJ2-5; 9 bases align to TRBD1. The CDR3 has 13 residues. Per the germline V gene, CDR1 is KGHSH and CDR2 is LQKENI. J lost 5 bases, V lost 5 bases, and 3 bases had no gene match.

This clone occurred once. The chain combines TRBV5-1 with TRBJ2-1; D is unclear. Looked up from germline, CDR1 is SGHRS and CDR2 is YFSETQ. This CDR3 comprises 14 residues. V was shortened by 2 bases and J by 5 bases, with 11 bases between the two germline ends. DNA for the CDR3: TGCGCCAGCAGCTTATTGTCCGCGAACAATGAGCAGTTCTTC. Protein: CASSLLSANNEQFF. Looking up the rest from reference TRBV5-1 and TRBJ2-1 gives the full variable domain: KAGVTQTPRYLIKTRGQQVTLSCSPISGHRSVSWYQQTPGQGLQFLFEYFSETQRNKGNFPGRFSGRQFSNSRSEMNVSTLELGDSALYLCASSLLSANNEQFFGPGTRLTVL.

V is TRBV6-1 and J is TRBJ2-1; 13 bases align to TRBD2. Germline V gene sequence: CDR1 MNHNS, CDR2 SASEGT. The junction had 10 bases not matched to a gene; V was cut back by 2 bases and J by 0 bases. The length of the CDR3 is 20 residues. The CDR3 loop reads CASSETPGLAGISSYNEQFF. DNA for the CDR3: TGTGCCAGCAGTGAAACACCGGGACTAGCGGGAATAAGCTCCTACAATGAGCAGTTCTTC.

This clone was seen a few times. One end of the junction is discordant with germline, which a read error may explain. This chain uses TRBV7-7 with TRBJ2-2; 9 nucleotides agree with TRBD2. The CDR3 spans 14 residues. The V gene's germline CDR1 is SSHAT and CDR2 FNYEAQ (reference sequence). This CDR3 is CASSSSGAAGELFF. DNA for the CDR3: TGTGCTAGCAGCTCTAGCGGGGCAGCCGGGGAGCTGTTTTTT.

This clone was found once. The chain employs TRBV2 and TRBJ2-7, with TRBD2 matching over 8 bases. V was clipped by 6 bases and J by 0 bases; unmatched bases: 16. The CDR3 contains 18 residues. Per the germline V gene, CDR1 is SNHLY and CDR2 is FYNNEI. This chain's CDR3 is CASSEDHTSGGHSYEQYF. The DNA of the CDR3 is TGTGCCAGCAGCGAGGACCATACATCGGGGGGGCACTCCTACGAGCAGTACTTC.

This rearrangement joins TRBV4-2 to TRBJ2-7; 9 bases are shared with TRBD2. Trimming took 4 bases from V and 2 from J; bases not matched to a gene: 3. Germline CDR1 is LGHNA and CDR2 is YNFKEQ. CDR3 size: 14 residues. The CDR3, as DNA: TGTGCCAGCAGCCGTGGCGGGGGGGCCTACGAGCAGTACTTC. It encodes CASSRGGGAYEQYF.

The table lists this clone with a few counts. The chain has TRBV5-6 and TRBJ2-5, with D possibly being TRBD2 (6 bases). The V and J ends lost 0 bases and 2 bases respectively, with 14 bases between them. The germline gives CDR1 SGHDT, CDR2 YYEEEE. This CDR3 comprises 16 residues. Written as DNA, the CDR3 is TGTGCCAGCAGCTTGGGGGATGGAGGGTTACAAGAGACCCAGTACTTC. This sequence encodes CASSLGDGGLQETQYF.

The count of this clone is one. This chain joins TRBV7-2 and TRBJ2-1, with 13 bases fitting TRBD2. The CDR3 consists of 14 residues. The germline V gene encodes CDR1 SGHTA and CDR2 FQGNSA. The V gene end was trimmed by 6 bases and the J gene end by 9 bases; junction bases not matched to a gene: 5. The CDR3 protein is CASRSGLAGAEQFF. CDR3 nucleotide sequence: TGTGCCAGCAGATCCGGACTAGCGGGAGCTGAGCAGTTCTTC.

The chain uses TRBV19 and TRBJ1-5, with D perhaps TRBD1 (5 bases). The V end lost 2 bases, the J end lost 4 bases, and 12 bases lay between the germline ends. Germline CDR1 reads LNHDA; CDR2 reads SQIVND (reference sequence). This CDR3 has 15 amino acids. This CDR3 is CASSITGRGNQPQHF. CDR3 nucleotide sequence: TGTGCCAGTAGTATAACGGGACGGGGGAATCAGCCCCAGCATTTT.

The J gene is TRBJ2-2, the V gene TRBV7-2, with TRBD1 matching over 9 bases. CDR1 and CDR2 from the germline V gene are SGHTA and FQGNSA. V gave up 1 base and J gave up 6 bases; unmatched junction bases: 3. The CDR3 runs to 15 residues. The CDR3 bases are TGTGCCAGCAGCTTAGTACGACAGGGGGCCGGGGAGCTGTTTTTT. Its translation is CASSLVRQGAGELFF.

The chain joins TRBV4-2 to TRBJ2-3; D is undetermined. The CDR3 spans 16 residues. The V gene lost 1 base and the J gene lost 2 bases, with 13 bases spanning the gap. Germline values: CDR1 LGHNA, CDR2 YNFKEQ. Written as DNA, the CDR3 is TGTGCCAGCAGCCAAGGGGTAAGGCGGTACACAGATACGCAGTATTTT. Translation gives CASSQGVRRYTDTQYF.